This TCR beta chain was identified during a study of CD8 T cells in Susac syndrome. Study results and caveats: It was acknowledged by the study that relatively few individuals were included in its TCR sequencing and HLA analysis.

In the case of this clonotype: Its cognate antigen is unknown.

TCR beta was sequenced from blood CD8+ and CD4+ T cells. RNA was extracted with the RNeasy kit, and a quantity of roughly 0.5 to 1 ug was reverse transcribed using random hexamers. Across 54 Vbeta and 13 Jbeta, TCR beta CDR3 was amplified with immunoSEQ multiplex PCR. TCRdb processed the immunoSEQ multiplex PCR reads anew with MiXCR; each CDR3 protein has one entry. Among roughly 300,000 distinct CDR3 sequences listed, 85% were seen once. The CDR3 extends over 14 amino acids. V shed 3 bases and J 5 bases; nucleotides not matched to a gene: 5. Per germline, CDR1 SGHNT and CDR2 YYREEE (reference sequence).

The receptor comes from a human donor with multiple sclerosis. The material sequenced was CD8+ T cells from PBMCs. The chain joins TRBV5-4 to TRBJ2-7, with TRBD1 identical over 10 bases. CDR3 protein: CASSSWTGGDEQYF. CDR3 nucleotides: TGTGCCAGCAGCTCCTGGACAGGGGGGGACGAGCAGTACTTC. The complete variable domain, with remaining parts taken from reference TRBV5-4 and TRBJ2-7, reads ETGVTQSPTHLIKTRGQQVTLRCSSQSGHNTVSWYQQALGQGPQFIFQYYREEENGRGNFPPRFSGLQFPNYSSELNVNALELDDSALYLCASSSWTGGDEQYFGPGTRLTVT.